The rows below give T cell receptor beta chains drawn from one sample of a study of blood T cell repertoires in COVID-19. TCRdb's table, derived via immunoSEQ multiplex PCR, lists solely in-frame clones and lacks some. The sample lists roughly 200,000 clones, over 70% occurring once. Sample: peripheral blood. The receptors originated from a woman older than 75 with acute or convalescent COVID-19. Each CDR3 is given with its conserved first and last residue. A D gene is named only where the DNA matches it firmly. The size field is filled for only some rows; it gives once, few, many or a size class.

>TRBJ2-7|.|TRBV7-9|14|.
TGTGCCAGCAGCTTAGCGGGGGCGCTAAGCGAGCAGTACTTC
CASSLAGALSEQYF
>TRBJ2-3|.|TRBV7-2|18|TRBD2
TGTGCCAGCAGCTTAGTTCGCGGACTAGCGGGGGGAGGGGATACGCAGTATTTT
CASSLVRGLAGGGDTQYF
>TRBJ1-2|.|TRBV27|14|TRBD1
TGTGCCAGCAGTTCGTCAACAGGGGGCTATGGCTACACCTTC
CASSSSTGGYGYTF
>TRBJ1-2|.|TRBV7-2|13|.
TGTGCCAGCAGCCCCTCCGGGGACTATGGCTACACCTTC
CASSPSGDYGYTF
>TRBJ2-1|.|TRBV6-4|15|.
TGTGCCCGCCTGGTAGCGGTTCCCGGGGACAATGAGCAGTTCTTC
CARLVAVPGDNEQFF
>TRBJ2-3|once|TRBV3-1/TRBV3-2|15|TRBD1
TGTGCCAGCAGCCGAAACAGGGGAAGCACAGATACGCAGTATTTT
CASSRNRGSTDTQYF
>TRBJ2-7|.|TRBV3-1/TRBV3-2|15|TRBD1
TGTGCCAGCAGCCCCCGGGACAGGGGCTATTACGAGCAGTACTTC
CASSPRDRGYYEQYF
>TRBJ1-1|.|TRBV5-4|14|.
TGTGCCAGCAGCTTGGAGACAGTGAACACTGAAGCTTTCTTT
CASSLETVNTEAFF
>TRBJ1-2|.|TRBV12-5|13|.
TGTGCTAGTGGTTTCAGCCCCGGAGGTGGCTACACCTTC
CASGFSPGGGYTF
>TRBJ2-1|.|TRBV29-1|14|TRBD2
TGCAGCGCCTGGACTAGCGGGCGCTACAATGAGCAGTTCTTC
CSAWTSGRYNEQFF
>TRBJ2-7|.|TRBV11-2|14|TRBD1
TGTGCCAGCAACTTGGACAGGGGCTCCTACGAGCAGTACTTC
CASNLDRGSYEQYF
>TRBJ2-3|.|TRBV25-1|14|.
TGTGCCAGCACCCTGGGGGGACTCACAGATACGCAGTATTTT
CASTLGGLTDTQYF
>TRBJ2-1|.|TRBV7-2|15|TRBD1
TGTGCCAGCAGCCCTGGGACAGGGACCTACAATGAGCAGTTCTTC
CASSPGTGTYNEQFF
>TRBJ2-5|.|TRBV18|15|TRBD2
TGTGCCAGCTCACCCCCGTCTAGCGGCCAAGAGACCCAGTACTTC
CASSPPSSGQETQYF
>TRBJ2-5|.|TRBV6-5|14|TRBD1
TGTGCCAGCAGTCAGACAGGGGGGCGAGAGACCCAGTACTTC
CASSQTGGRETQYF
>TRBJ1-2|.|TRBV6-5|14|TRBD1
TGTGCCAGCACCCGCGGGACAGGGCCCTATGGCTACACCTTC
CASTRGTGPYGYTF
>TRBJ2-3|.|TRBV10-1|14|.
TGCGCCAGCAGTTCCGGGACAAACACAGATACGCAGTATTTT
CASSSGTNTDTQYF
>TRBJ1-2|few|TRBV5-1|15|.
TGCGCCAGCAGCTTGGAGCAGGGAGGGAGCTTCGGCTACACCTTC
CASSLEQGGSFGYTF
>TRBJ2-7|.|TRBV19|14|TRBD2
TGTGCCAGTAGCACCGGGACTAACAGAGGAGAGCAGTACTTC
CASSTGTNRGEQYF
>TRBJ2-1|.|TRBV7-7|15|TRBD1
TGTGCCAGCAGCCGGAGACAGGGCTCCTACAATGAGCAGTTCTTC
CASSRRQGSYNEQFF
>TRBJ2-1|.|TRBV7-2|11|.
TGTGCCAGCAGCTTATTCTCTGAGCAGTTCTTC
CASSLFSEQFF
>TRBJ1-5|.|TRBV25-1|14|TRBD1
TGTGCCAGCAGAGAGACAGGGATGAATCAGCCCCAGCATTTT
CASRETGMNQPQHF
>TRBJ2-2|.|TRBV25-1|15|TRBD1
TGTGCCAGCAGCCTCGGACAGGGGGTAACCGGGGAGCTGTTTTTT
CASSLGQGVTGELFF
>TRBJ1-4|.|TRBV4-1|17|TRBD1
TGCGCCAGCAGCCAAGGAGAGACAGGGGTATATACTGAAAAACTGTTTTTT
CASSQGETGVYTEKLFF
>TRBJ2-5|.|TRBV9|14|.
TGTGCCAGCAGCGTGGTTAGCGGTGATGGGGCCCAGTACTTC
CASSVVSGDGAQYF
>TRBJ2-3|.|TRBV7-2|17|TRBD1
TGTGCCAGCAGCTCCCGCGGGACAGGGGGTTTTACAGATACGCAGTATTTT
CASSSRGTGGFTDTQYF
>TRBJ2-7|.|TRBV28|16|TRBD2
TGTGCCAGCCCGTTGAGGGCGGGAGTGGGATCCTACGAGCAGTACTTC
CASPLRAGVGSYEQYF
>TRBJ1-6|.|TRBV6-1|16|.
TGTGCCAGCAGTGAAGGGGCAGGGAATTCTGGTTCACCCCTCCACTTT
CASSEGAGNSGSPLHF
>TRBJ2-1|.|TRBV4-2|14|.
TGTGCCAGCAGCCAAGATCCGGGGGATAATGAGCAGTTCTTC
CASSQDPGDNEQFF